The rows below give T cell receptor beta chains drawn from one sample of a study of blood T cell repertoires in COVID-19. Measured with immunoSEQ multiplex PCR; TCRdb has only the in-frame clones, and not every one. The top ten clones hold around 8.8% of a sample with about 270,000 clones, 86% of them seen once. Specimen: peripheral blood. Receptors were obtained from a man aged 40-50 years with active or convalescent COVID-19. Each CDR3 is given without its conserved first and last residue. A D gene is named only where the DNA matches it firmly. Size is omitted from some rows. Given values are once, few, many or a class for expanded clones.

V: TRBV30; size: .; D: TRBD1; CDR3: AWGRRGDRVGEKLF
V: TRBV7-9; size: .; D: TRBD2; CDR3: ASRPGGETQY
V: TRBV20-1; size: .; D: .; CDR3: SASHPRNEQF
V: TRBV4-1; size: few; D: TRBD2; CDR3: ASSQDQSGRYNEQF
V: TRBV19; size: .; D: .; CDR3: ASKGGVNEQF
V: TRBV7-9; size: .; D: TRBD1; CDR3: ASSPSGSRQGAKAF
V: TRBV27; size: .; D: TRBD1; CDR3: ASSSGQGLYSNQPQH
V: TRBV5-1; size: .; D: TRBD2; CDR3: ASRVPIAGGGADTQY
V: TRBV5-1; size: .; D: TRBD1; CDR3: ASSRTGVDQPQH
V: TRBV6-5; size: .; D: .; CDR3: ASRQDRLSGNTIY
V: TRBV9; size: .; D: .; CDR3: ASSVDEDQPQH
V: TRBV5-1; size: few; D: .; CDR3: ASKLSSYNSPLH
V: TRBV5-6; size: few; D: TRBD1; CDR3: ASSWTGGSPYYGYT
V: TRBV19; size: .; D: TRBD1; CDR3: ASSDSNRGTEAF
V: TRBV10-3; size: .; D: .; CDR3: AIMVGFGQNTGELF